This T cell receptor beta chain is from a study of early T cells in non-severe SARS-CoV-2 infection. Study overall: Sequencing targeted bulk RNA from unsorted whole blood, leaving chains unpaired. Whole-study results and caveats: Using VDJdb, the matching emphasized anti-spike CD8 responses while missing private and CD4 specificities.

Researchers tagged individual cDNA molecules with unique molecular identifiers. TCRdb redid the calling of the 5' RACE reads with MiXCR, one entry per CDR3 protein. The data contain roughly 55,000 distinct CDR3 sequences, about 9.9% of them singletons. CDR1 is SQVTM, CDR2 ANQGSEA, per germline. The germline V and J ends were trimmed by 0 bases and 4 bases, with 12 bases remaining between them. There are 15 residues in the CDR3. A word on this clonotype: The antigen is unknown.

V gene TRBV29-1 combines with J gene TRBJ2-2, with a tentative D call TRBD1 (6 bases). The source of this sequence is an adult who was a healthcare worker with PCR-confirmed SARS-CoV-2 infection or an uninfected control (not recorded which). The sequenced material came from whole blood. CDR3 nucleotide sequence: TGCAGCGTTGAAGAGAACAGGGCGGGCACCGGGGAGCTGTTTTTT. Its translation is CSVEENRAGTGELFF.